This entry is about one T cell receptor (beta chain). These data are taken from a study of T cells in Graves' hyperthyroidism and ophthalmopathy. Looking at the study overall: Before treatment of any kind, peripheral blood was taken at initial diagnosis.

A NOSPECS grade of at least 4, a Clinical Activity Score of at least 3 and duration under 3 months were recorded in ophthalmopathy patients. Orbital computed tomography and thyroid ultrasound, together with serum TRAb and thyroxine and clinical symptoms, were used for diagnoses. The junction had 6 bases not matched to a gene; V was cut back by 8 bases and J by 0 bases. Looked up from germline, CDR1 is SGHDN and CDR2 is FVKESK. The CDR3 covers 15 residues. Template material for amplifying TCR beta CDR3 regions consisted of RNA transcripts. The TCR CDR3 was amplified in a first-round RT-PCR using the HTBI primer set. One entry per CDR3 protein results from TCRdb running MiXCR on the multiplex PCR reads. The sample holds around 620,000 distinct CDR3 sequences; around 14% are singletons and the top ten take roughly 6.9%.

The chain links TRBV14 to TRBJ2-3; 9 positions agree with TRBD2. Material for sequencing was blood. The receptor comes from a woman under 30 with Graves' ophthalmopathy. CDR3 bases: TGTGCCAGCGGTGAGACTAGCGGAAGCACAGATACGCAGTATTTT. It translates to CASGETSGSTDTQYF.